These T cell receptor beta chains were read from a single sample in a study of T cell repertoires in cytomegalovirus infection. The antigens of these receptors remain unknown. MiXCR, applied by TCRdb to the reads, yields one record per CDR3 protein. The sample records around 430,000 distinct CDR3 sequences, about 39% being singletons. The specimen comprised cultured PBMCs, sampled from culture after CMV antigen stimulation. These receptors were obtained from a human donor in good health (CMV status not recorded). Some clones in this sample may be carry-over from other donors' samples. CDR3s include the opening cysteine and the closing phenylalanine or tryptophan. The order of the fields is CDR3 DNA, CDR3 protein, J gene, clone size, D gene, V gene. A D gene is named only where the DNA matches it firmly. Only part of the rows carry a size: once, few, many, or a class if the clone is expanded.

TGTGCCAGCTCAACAGGGGAGAACACTGAAGCTTTCTTT CASSTGENTEAFF TRBJ1-1 NA TRBD1 TRBV18
TGTGCCAGCAGTTACGATCTAGGGAAGTTCTTC CASSYDLGKFF TRBJ2-1 NA NA TRBV6-2/TRBV6-3
TGTGCCAGCAGCCAGCAACGTCGGCAGTTCTTC CASSQQRRQFF TRBJ2-1 NA NA TRBV4-2
TGCGCCAGCAGCTTGGCCGATTCGGCAGATACGCAGTATTTT CASSLADSADTQYF TRBJ2-3 NA NA TRBV5-1
TGTGCCACCAGTGAAGGAGATACGCAGTATTTT CATSEGDTQYF TRBJ2-3 once NA TRBV24-1
TGTGCCATCAGGGATCCGGGACTAGCGGGGAGGGGTACGCAGTATTTT CAIRDPGLAGRGTQYF TRBJ2-3 NA TRBD2 TRBV10-3
TGTGCCAGCAGCTTATGGGGGAGCGGGGTTCGGCAAGAGACCCAGTACTTC CASSLWGSGVRQETQYF TRBJ2-5 few TRBD2 TRBV7-9
TGTGCCAGCAGTTACGCGGGATCCACAGATACGCAGTATTTT CASSYAGSTDTQYF TRBJ2-3 NA NA TRBV6-8
TGCAGTGCTAAGACTAGCGGTAACTACAATGAGCAGTTCTTC CSAKTSGNYNEQFF TRBJ2-1 NA TRBD2 TRBV20-1
TGTGCCAGTAGTCAGGTAGCCGGGAGGAATGAGCAGTTCTTC CASSQVAGRNEQFF TRBJ2-1 NA TRBD2 TRBV19
TGCGCCAGCAGCTATGGACTAGCGGGAGGGCGCTACAATGAGCAGTTCTTC CASSYGLAGGRYNEQFF TRBJ2-1 few TRBD2 TRBV5-1
TGTGCCAGCAGCTCCCAGGGGAGCGGGGCAGAGACCCAGTACTTC CASSSQGSGAETQYF TRBJ2-5 many NA TRBV7-2
TGTGCCAGCAGTTCGCCCCCCGGGGAGACAGATACGCAGTATTTT CASSSPPGETDTQYF TRBJ2-3 NA NA TRBV6-2/TRBV6-3
TGTGCCAGCAGCTTTACCACGAACACTGAAGCTTTCTTT CASSFTTNTEAFF TRBJ1-1 NA NA TRBV7-2
TGCGCCAGCACCCGGTCGGGGGGTGCTAATGAAAAACTGTTTTTT CASTRSGGANEKLFF TRBJ1-4 NA NA TRBV4-1